This T cell receptor beta chain was retrieved from a study of blood T cell repertoires in COVID-19. The repertoire was sequenced with immunoSEQ multiplex PCR; TCRdb's copy has only in-frame clones and lacks some. Among 300,000 to 450,000 clones listed, approximately 84% were seen once. Participants had their cohort set by participant-reported clinical history. V lost 3 bases and J lost 3; bases outside the gene matches: 4. The CDR3 spans 15 residues. Germline CDR1 is MDHEN and CDR2 is SYDVKM. The sequence was collected from a woman aged 25 to 39 who had recovered from COVID-19. This chain uses TRBV28 with TRBJ1-5; the match to TRBD1 covers 8 bases. Sequenced input: PBMCs or T cells enriched from blood (not recorded which). In DNA form, the CDR3 reads TGTGCCAGCAGTTTGGCAGGGGGCCTCAATCAGCCCCAGCATTTT. It translates to CASSLAGGLNQPQHF.